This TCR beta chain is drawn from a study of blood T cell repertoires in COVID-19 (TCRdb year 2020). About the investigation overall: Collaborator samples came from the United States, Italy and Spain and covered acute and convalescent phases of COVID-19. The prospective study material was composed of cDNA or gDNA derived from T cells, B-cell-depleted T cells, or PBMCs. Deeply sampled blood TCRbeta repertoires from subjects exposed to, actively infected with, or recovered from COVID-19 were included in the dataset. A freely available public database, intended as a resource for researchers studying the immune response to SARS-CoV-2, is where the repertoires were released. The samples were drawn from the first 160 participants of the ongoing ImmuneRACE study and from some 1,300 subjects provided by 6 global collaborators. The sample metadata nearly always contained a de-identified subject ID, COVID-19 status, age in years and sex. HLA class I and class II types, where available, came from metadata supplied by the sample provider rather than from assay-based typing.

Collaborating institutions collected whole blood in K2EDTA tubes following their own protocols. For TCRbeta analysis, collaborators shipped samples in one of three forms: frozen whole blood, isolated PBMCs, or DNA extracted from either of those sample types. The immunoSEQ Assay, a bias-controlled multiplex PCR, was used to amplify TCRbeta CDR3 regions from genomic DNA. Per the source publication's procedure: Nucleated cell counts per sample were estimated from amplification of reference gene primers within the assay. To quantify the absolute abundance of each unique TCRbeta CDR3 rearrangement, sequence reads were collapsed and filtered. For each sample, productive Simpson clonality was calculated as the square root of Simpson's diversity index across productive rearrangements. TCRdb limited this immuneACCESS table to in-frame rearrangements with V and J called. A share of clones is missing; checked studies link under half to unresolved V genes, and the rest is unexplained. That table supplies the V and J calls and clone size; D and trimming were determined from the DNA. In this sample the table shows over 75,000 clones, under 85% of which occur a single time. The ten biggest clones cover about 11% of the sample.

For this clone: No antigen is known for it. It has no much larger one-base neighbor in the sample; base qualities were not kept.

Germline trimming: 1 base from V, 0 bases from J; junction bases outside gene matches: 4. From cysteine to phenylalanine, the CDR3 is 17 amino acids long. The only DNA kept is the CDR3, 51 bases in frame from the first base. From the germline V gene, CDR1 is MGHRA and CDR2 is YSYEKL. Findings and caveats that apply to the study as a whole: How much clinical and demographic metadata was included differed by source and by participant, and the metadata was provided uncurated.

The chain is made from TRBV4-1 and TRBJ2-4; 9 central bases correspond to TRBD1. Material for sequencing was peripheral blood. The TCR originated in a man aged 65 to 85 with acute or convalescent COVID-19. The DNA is TGCGCCAGCAGCCAAGGACAGGGGGAACTAGCCAAAAACATTCAGTACTTC. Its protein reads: CASSQGQGELAKNIQYF.